What follows are 17 T cell receptor beta chains derived from one specimen sequenced in a study of blood T cell repertoires in COVID-19. Here immunoSEQ multiplex PCR was the method, and the copy in TCRdb shows in-frame clones only, minus some. The sample includes some 300,000 clones, around 89% of them seen just once. Input material: peripheral blood. These receptors were obtained from a woman aged 45-65 years with COVID-19, enrolled during active disease.

Comments on this clone: This specimen includes other DNA sequences encoding the same CDR3. This chain joins TRBV18 and TRBJ1-6; no definite D call. V was trimmed by 3 bases and J by 5 bases, leaving 8 bases between them. Germline V gene lookup returns CDR1 KGHSH and CDR2 LQKENI. The CDR3 runs to 14 residues. CDR3 nucleotides: TGTGCCAGCTCACCGTCCGGGAATAATTCACCCCTCCACTTT. This sequence encodes CASSPSGNNSPLHF.

This chain connects TRBV30 to TRBJ1-2; D remains unclear. The V and J ends lost 1 base and 4 bases respectively, with 10 bases between them. CDR1 and CDR2 from the germline V gene are GTSNPN and SVGIG (reference sequence). This CDR3 comprises 13 residues. The CDR3 nucleotides read TGTGCCTGGAGTGCCAGGATCGTCTATGGCTACACCTTC. Protein sequence: CAWSARIVYGYTF.

V gene TRBV29-1 combines with J gene TRBJ2-1, with D possibly matching TRBD2 (6 bases). With 5 bases removed from V and 6 bases from J, the gap between germline ends came to 11 bases. Germline values: CDR1 SQVTM, CDR2 ANQGSEA. This CDR3 comprises 12 residues. The CDR3 DNA reads as TGCAGCGTTCTTCGTAGCGGCAATGAGCAGTTCTTC. Encoded protein: CSVLRSGNEQFF.

V gene TRBV6-6 combines with J gene TRBJ1-3, with TRBD1 matching over 9 bases. With 5 bases clipped from V and 1 base from J, the junction kept 9 bases outside the gene matches. This CDR3 is built from 17 residues. Looked up from germline, CDR1 is MNHNY and CDR2 is SVGAGI (reference sequence). Written as DNA, the CDR3 is TGTGCCAGCAGTCTTACTGGACAGGGGATTTCTGGAAACACCATATATTTT. Amino acid sequence: CASSLTGQGISGNTIYF.

This clone was recorded only once. The DNA of the CDR3 is TGTGCCAGCAGCGTAGGGACTAGCCAAACCTACGAGCAGTACTTC. Amino acid sequence: CASSVGTSQTYEQYF. V and J are TRBV9 and TRBJ2-7; 8 positions match TRBD2. This CDR3 is built from 15 residues. CDR1 is SGDLS and CDR2 is YYNGEE in the germline V gene. The V segment lost 0 bases and the J segment 2 bases; nucleotides outside the gene matches: 4.

The J gene is TRBJ1-1, the V gene TRBV24-1; D uncertain. Germline V gives CDR1 KGHDR, CDR2 SFDVKD. CDR3 length equals 13 residues. V dropped 7 bases and J dropped 2 bases, with 10 bases sitting between them. CDR3 sequence (DNA): TGTGCCACCAGACGCGGACTTAACACTGAAGCTTTCTTT. Amino acid sequence: CATRRGLNTEAFF.

This rearrangement joins TRBV20-1 to TRBJ2-7; D perhaps matches TRBD2 (5 bases). The ends were cut back, 6 bases at V and 4 bases at J, with 10 bases in the middle. Per germline, CDR1 DFQATT and CDR2 SNEGSKA (reference sequence). The CDR3 is 11 residues long. This chain's CDR3 is CSAKRAYEQYF. The CDR3, as DNA: TGCAGTGCCAAGAGGGCTTACGAGCAGTACTTC.

V and J are TRBV6-2 or TRBV6-3 and TRBJ2-5, with D perhaps TRBD2 (5 bases). Trimming stripped 2 bases from V and 4 bases from J, with 5 bases between. The CDR3 consists of 12 residues. The germline V gene has CDR1 MNHEY and CDR2 SVGEGT. In DNA, the CDR3 is TGTGCCAGCAGTTACCTAGCAGAGACCCAGTACTTC. Residues: CASSYLAETQYF.

V and J are TRBV12-3 or TRBV12-4 and TRBJ2-1; D is unclear. This CDR3 is built from 13 residues. V was trimmed by 8 bases and J by 0 bases, leaving 8 bases between them. The CDR3 DNA reads as TGTGCCAGCGGATCAGGCTCCTACAATGAGCAGTTCTTC. Its translation is CASGSGSYNEQFF.

The chain links TRBV5-4 to TRBJ2-2, with TRBD2 matching over 13 bases. This CDR3 spans 16 amino acids. CDR1 is SGHNT, CDR2 YYREEE, per germline (reference sequence). Germline trimming cut 4 bases from V and 7 bases from J; bases unmatched to any gene: 7. For the CDR3, the DNA is TGTGCCAGCAGCCCACTAGCGGGAGGGCACAACGGGGAGCTGTTTTTT. Residues: CASSPLAGGHNGELFF.

V is TRBV27 and J is TRBJ1-2; no clear D gene. CDR3 length equals 13 residues. Trimming left V 6 bases short and J 6 bases short, with 14 bases between. Looked up from germline, CDR1 is MNHEY and CDR2 is SMNVEV (reference sequence). In nucleotides, the CDR3 is TGTGCCAGCAGCTCAACGGTCGGGAATGGCTACACCTTC. Protein product: CASSSTVGNGYTF.

The chain couples TRBV6-5 to TRBJ1-6; D is possibly TRBD1 (6 bases). The ends were cut back, 5 bases at V and 8 bases at J, with 13 bases in the middle. The germline CDR1 and CDR2 sequences are MNHEY and SVGAGI. The CDR3 consists of 14 residues. The CDR3 bases are TGTGCCAGCAGTCAACGGGACACCTATTCACCCCTCCACTTT. It encodes CASSQRDTYSPLHF.

V gene TRBV18 combines with J gene TRBJ1-4; the D gene is possibly TRBD1 (5 bases). This CDR3 is built from 17 residues. V dropped 3 bases and J dropped 5 bases, with 19 bases sitting between them. CDR1 and CDR2 (germline): KGHSH, LQKENI. The CDR3 loop reads CASSPSPADSSNEKLFF. Written as DNA, the CDR3 is TGTGCCAGCTCACCCTCACCCGCAGACAGTTCAAATGAAAAACTGTTTTTT.

This chain uses TRBV9 with TRBJ2-2, with D tentatively TRBD2 (5 bases). The ends were cut back, 4 bases at V and 6 bases at J, with 16 bases in the middle. The germline gives CDR1 SGDLS, CDR2 YYNGEE. The CDR3 spans 15 residues. The CDR3 here is CASSPITSIAGELFF. The CDR3 DNA follows: TGTGCCAGCAGCCCGATTACTAGTATCGCCGGGGAGCTGTTTTTT.

The chain recombines TRBV29-1 with TRBJ1-5; a possible D gene is TRBD1 (5 bases). V shed 4 bases and J shed 3 bases, with 10 bases lying between them. The CDR3 sequence is 13 residues long. The germline V gene has CDR1 SQVTM and CDR2 ANQGSEA. CDR3 protein: CSVVSGLNQPQHF. The CDR3 DNA reads as TGCAGCGTTGTTTCAGGGCTCAATCAGCCCCAGCATTTT. Full variable domain (outside the CDR3, taken from reference TRBV29-1 and TRBJ1-5): SAVISQKPSRDICQRGTSLTIQCQVDSQVTMMFWYRQQPGQSLTLIATANQGSEATYESGFVIDKFPISRPNLTFSTLTVSNMSPEDSSIYLCSVVSGLNQPQHFGDGTRLSIL.

The chain is built from TRBV12-5 and TRBJ2-4; TRBD1 aligns across 9 bases. The J segment lost 7 bases and the V segment lost 5 bases, leaving 6 bases of the junction unmatched. Germline CDR1 reads LGHNT; CDR2 reads FRNRAP. The CDR3 contains 14 residues. CDR3 nucleotide sequence: TGTGCTAGTGGTCCCGGACAGGGGTGGAACATTCAGTACTTC. Translated, it gives CASGPGQGWNIQYF.

This clone came up once. The chain has TRBV5-1 and TRBJ1-4, with 8 bases that match TRBD1. The CDR3 runs to 15 residues. Per the germline V gene, CDR1 is SGHRS and CDR2 is YFSETQ. The J segment lost 3 bases and the V segment lost 0 bases, leaving 1 base of the junction unmatched. The CDR3 loop is CASSLADRANEKLFF. CDR3 bases: TGCGCCAGCAGCTTGGCGGACAGGGCTAATGAAAAACTGTTTTTT.